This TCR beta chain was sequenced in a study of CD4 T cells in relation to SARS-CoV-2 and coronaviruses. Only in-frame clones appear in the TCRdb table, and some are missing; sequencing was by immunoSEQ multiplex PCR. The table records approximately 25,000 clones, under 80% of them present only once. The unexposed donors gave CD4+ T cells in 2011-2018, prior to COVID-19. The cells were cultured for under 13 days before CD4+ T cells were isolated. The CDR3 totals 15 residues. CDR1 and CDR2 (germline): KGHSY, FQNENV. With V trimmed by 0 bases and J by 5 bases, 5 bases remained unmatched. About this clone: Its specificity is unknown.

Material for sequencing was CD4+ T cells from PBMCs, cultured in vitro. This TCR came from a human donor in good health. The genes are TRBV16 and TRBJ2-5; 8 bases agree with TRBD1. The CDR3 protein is CASSQSRQGSETQYF. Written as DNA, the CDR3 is TGTGCCAGCAGCCAATCCCGACAGGGGTCGGAGACCCAGTACTTC.